The 8 T cell receptor beta chains reported below all come from one sample, sequenced in a study of shared clonotypes between healthy human individuals. Naive CD8 populations comprised CD45RO-negative cells positively selected for CCR7, excluding terminally differentiated effector memory CD45RA+ cells. The method was immunoSEQ multiplex PCR; TCRdb's version includes in-frame clones alone and lacks a portion of them. This table has under 700,000 clones, roughly 95% appearing once. Sequencing was carried out using naive CD8+ T cells sorted from blood. These receptor sequences come from a woman aged 25 to 39 in good health.

This clone was recorded once. The V and J genes are TRBV2 and TRBJ1-1; D not resolved. V was cut by 5 bases and J by 6 bases, with 7 bases left in between. CDR1 and CDR2 from the germline V gene are SNHLY and FYNNEI. The CDR3 consists of 11 residues. The CDR3: CASSPNPEAFF. For the CDR3, the DNA is TGTGCCAGCAGTCCCAACCCTGAAGCTTTCTTT.

The chain joins TRBV27 to TRBJ2-7; 12 nucleotides line up with TRBD2. Losses at the gene ends were 3 bases for V and 0 bases for J; bases not matched to a gene: 6. Germline CDR1 is MNHEY and CDR2 is SMNVEV (reference sequence). The CDR3 sequence is 17 residues long. The CDR3 is CASSFLPTSGGSYEQYF. The CDR3 bases are TGTGCCAGCAGTTTCCTCCCGACTAGCGGGGGCTCCTACGAGCAGTACTTC.

The chain combines TRBV28 with TRBJ1-4; D is possibly TRBD1 (5 bases). Germline V gene lookup returns CDR1 MDHEN and CDR2 SYDVKM. This CDR3 comprises 15 residues. Deletions cut 7 bases from V and 5 bases from J, with 17 bases between. CDR3 region: CASMGLGQINEKLFF. CDR3 DNA: TGTGCCAGCATGGGTTTGGGGCAGATAAATGAAAAACTGTTTTTT.

The gene calls are TRBV7-9 and TRBJ2-3; 9 positions agree with TRBD2. J was trimmed by 5 bases and V by 4 bases; bases with no gene match: 4. The CDR3 contains 14 residues. The germline CDR1 and CDR2 sequences are SEHNR and FQNEAQ (reference sequence). CDR3 nucleotide sequence: TGTGCCAGCAGCTCCATGACTAGCGGAGATACGCAGTATTTT. This codes for CASSSMTSGDTQYF. The variable domain in full, with the rest retrieved from reference TRBV7-9 and TRBJ2-3, is DTGVSQNPRHKITKRGQNVTFRCDPISEHNRLYWYRQTLGQGPEFLTYFQNEAQLEKSRLLSDRFSAERPKGSFSTLEIQRTEQGDSAMYLCASSSMTSGDTQYFGPGTRLTVL.

Only one count was recorded for this clone. Other nucleotide sequences from this sample produce the same CDR3. The chain recombines TRBV15 with TRBJ1-1; D is uncertain. This CDR3 comprises 13 residues. From germline, CDR1 is LNHNV and CDR2 YYDKDF (reference sequence). Trimming took 1 base from V and 0 from J, leaving 3 bases between them. CDR3 bases: TGTGCCACCAGCAGAGGATTGAACACTGAAGCTTTCTTT. Its protein is CATSRGLNTEAFF.

The chain has TRBV30 and TRBJ2-7; D could derive from TRBD1 or TRBD2 (7 bases each). CDR1 is GTSNPN, CDR2 SVGIG, per germline (reference sequence). Trimming took off 1 base at V and 9 bases at J, with 22 bases between the two ends. The CDR3 is 15 amino acids. Here the CDR3 DNA reads TGTGCCTGGAGTGGACTAGAGAAGGGAGGGGGCTGGCAGTACTTC. It codes for CAWSGLEKGGGWQYF.

The chain uses TRBV29-1 and TRBJ2-5, with D possibly TRBD2 on 5 matching bases. TRBJ2-7 matches the DNA end more closely, so the J call is doubtful. This CDR3 region has 14 residues. Germline assignment: CDR1 SQVTM and CDR2 ANQGSEA. The CDR3 spells CSVEIGDSPYEQYF. The CDR3 DNA follows: TGCAGCGTTGAGATCGGGGATAGTCCCTACGAGCAGTACTTC.

This sequence joins TRBV2 and TRBJ2-7; D may be TRBD1 or TRBD2 (5 bases each). The CDR3 consists of 15 residues. Germline lookup yields CDR1 SNHLY and CDR2 FYNNEI. Trimming removed 0 bases from V and 2 bases from J, with 11 bases in between. In DNA form, the CDR3 reads TGTGCCAGCAGTGAAGCACGGTTGGGGGCCTACGAGCAGTACTTC. Amino acids: CASSEARLGAYEQYF.